This passage covers 17 T cell receptor beta chains from one sample sequenced in a study of immune evolution from preneoplasia to lung adenocarcinoma. Here immunoSEQ multiplex PCR was the method, and the copy in TCRdb shows in-frame clones only, minus some. The table includes 3,100 or so clones, around three quarters detected once. The sample consisted of FFPE adjacent normal lung tissue. The source of these receptors is a donor older than 65 with lung adenocarcinoma.

The J gene is TRBJ2-1, the V gene TRBV30; D is uncertain. CDR3 size: 11 residues. V lost 0 bases, J lost 7 bases, and 4 bases lay in between. Germline V gene sequence: CDR1 GTSNPN, CDR2 SVGIG (reference sequence). The chain's CDR3 is CAWSVLNEQFF. Here the CDR3 DNA reads TGTGCCTGGAGTGTACTGAATGAGCAGTTCTTC.

This chain links TRBV6-6 with TRBJ2-4; D unresolved. V was shortened by 0 bases and J by 7 bases, with 4 bases between the two germline ends. The germline V gene has CDR1 MNHNY and CDR2 SVGAGI (reference sequence). The CDR3 has 12 amino acids. CDR3 coding DNA: TGTGCCAGCAGTTACTCGAACAACATTCAGTACTTC. Translated, it gives CASSYSNNIQYF.

The chain is built from TRBV4-3 and TRBJ2-3; TRBD1 agrees at 8 bases. The junction had 7 bases not matched to a gene; V was cut back by 0 bases and J by 5 bases. In germline, CDR1 is LGHNA, CDR2 YSLEER. CDR3 size: 16 residues. This CDR3 is CASSQDWQGAGDTQYF. DNA of the CDR3: TGCGCCAGCAGCCAAGATTGGCAGGGGGCTGGAGATACGCAGTATTTT.

The chain uses TRBV18 and TRBJ1-4; TRBD1 matches at 8 bases. V lost 3 bases, J lost 6 bases, and 9 bases stayed unmatched. Germline loops: CDR1 KGHSH, CDR2 LQKENI. The CDR3 runs to 16 residues. The CDR3, as DNA: TGTGCCAGCTCACCCGACCGGACAGGGACGTATGAAAAACTGTTTTTT. It translates to CASSPDRTGTYEKLFF. The whole variable domain, filled in from reference TRBV18 and TRBJ1-4, reads NAGVMQNPRHLVRRRGQEARLRCSPMKGHSHVYWYRQLPEEGLKFMVYLQKENIIDESGMPKERFSAEFPKEGPSILRIQQVVRGDSAAYFCASSPDRTGTYEKLFFGSGTQLSVL.

The chain links TRBV7-9 to TRBJ2-1; TRBD2 might be the D (6 bases). The CDR3 is 14 amino acids. The germline V and J ends were trimmed by 5 bases and 8 bases, with 16 bases remaining between them. Germline V lookup: CDR1 SEHNR, CDR2 FQNEAQ (reference sequence). The CDR3 nucleotides read TGTGCCAGCAGCCCTACCGGGGGTTCGGATGAGCAGTTCTTC. It yields the protein CASSPTGGSDEQFF.

This chain connects TRBV6-1 to TRBJ2-7; D unresolved. Trimming shortened V by 8 bases and J by 3 bases, and 8 bases separated the two germline ends. The V gene's germline CDR1 is MNHNS and CDR2 SASEGT. The CDR3 runs to 11 residues. This chain's CDR3 is CASLDYYEQYF. The CDR3 nucleotides read TGTGCCAGCTTAGATTACTACGAGCAGTACTTC.

J is TRBJ2-1 and V is TRBV5-5; D gene unclear. V lost 0 bases, J lost 10 bases, and 8 bases lay in between. The CDR3 has 12 amino acids. The germline V gene encodes CDR1 SGHKS and CDR2 YYEKEE (reference sequence). This CDR3 is CASSLGVREQFF. CDR3 nucleotide sequence: TGTGCCAGCAGCTTGGGAGTAAGGGAGCAGTTCTTC.

The genes are TRBV5-5 and TRBJ2-3; D perhaps matches TRBD2 (6 bases). The V and J ends lost 4 bases and 4 bases respectively, with 13 bases between them. The germline CDR1 and CDR2 sequences are SGHKS and YYEKEE (reference sequence). The CDR3 runs to 14 residues. The CDR3 loop is CASSQATSSDTQYF. CDR3 DNA sequence: TGTGCCAGCAGCCAAGCGACTAGTTCAGATACGCAGTATTTT.

V and J are TRBV4-2 and TRBJ2-4; D is perhaps TRBD2 (6 bases). Germline V gene data show CDR1 as LGHNA and CDR2 as YNFKEQ. CDR3 length equals 16 residues. Trimming shortened V by 2 bases and J by 1 base, and 12 bases separated the two germline ends. This CDR3 is CASSQRRGLAKNIQYF. CDR3 DNA: TGTGCCAGCAGCCAACGGAGGGGTCTTGCCAAAAACATTCAGTACTTC.

This chain uses TRBV6-5 with TRBJ2-7; 7 bases map to TRBD2. The CDR3 loop spans 14 amino acids. CDR1 is MNHEY, CDR2 SVGAGI, per germline. V was clipped by 6 bases and J by 3 bases; unmatched bases: 8. This CDR3 reads CASRREGQDYEQYF. The CDR3 DNA reads TGTGCCAGCAGGAGGGAGGGGCAAGACTACGAGCAGTACTTC.

The genes are TRBV18 and TRBJ2-2; no clear D. This CDR3 is built from 12 residues. CDR1 is KGHSH, CDR2 LQKENI, per germline. The V gene lost 5 bases and the J gene lost 4 bases, with 5 bases spanning the gap. Here the CDR3 reads CASSGSTGELFF. Written as DNA, the CDR3 is TGTGCCAGCTCAGGTTCCACCGGGGAGCTGTTTTTT.

The J gene is TRBJ2-2, the V gene TRBV18, with D tentatively TRBD2 (5 bases). Germline lookup yields CDR1 KGHSH and CDR2 LQKENI. V lost 3 bases, J lost 5 bases, and 10 bases lay in between. The CDR3 is 14 amino acids. The CDR3 reads CASSPGEPTGELFF. The CDR3 nucleotides read TGTGCCAGCTCACCGGGAGAGCCGACCGGGGAGCTGTTTTTT.

The J gene is TRBJ2-1, the V gene TRBV30; D possibly uses TRBD1 or TRBD2 (6 bases each). There are 15 residues in the CDR3. The ends were cut back, 0 bases at V and 6 bases at J, with 15 bases in the middle. Germline V lookup: CDR1 GTSNPN, CDR2 SVGIG (reference sequence). The CDR3 DNA reads as TGTGCCTGGAGTGTAAGGGGGGCCTCTGCCAATGAGCAGTTCTTC. The encoded protein is CAWSVRGASANEQFF.

This clone was found a few times. CDR3 in amino acids: CASSLTGSSYNEQFF. For the CDR3, the DNA is TGTGCCAGCAGCCTCACAGGGAGCTCCTACAATGAGCAGTTCTTC. The V call is TRBV7-8, the J call TRBJ2-1, with D possibly matching TRBD1 (6 bases). CDR3 size: 15 residues. Germline assignment: CDR1 SGHVS and CDR2 FQNEAQ. V lost 5 bases to trimming and J lost 0 bases, with 11 bases between them.

V usage is TRBV10-3 and J usage is TRBJ2-7, with D maybe TRBD1 (6 bases). The V end was cut by 7 bases, the J end by 5 bases, with 12 bases between. CDR3 size: 12 residues. From germline, CDR1 is ENHRY and CDR2 SYGVKD. The CDR3 here is CAIKNQGHEQYF. CDR3 sequence (DNA): TGTGCCATCAAGAACCAGGGGCACGAGCAGTACTTC.

This clone was counted only a few times. This chain uses TRBV29-1 with TRBJ2-7, with 16 bases that match TRBD2. This CDR3 comprises 16 residues. CDR1 is SQVTM, CDR2 ANQGSEA, per germline. J lost 0 bases, V lost 4 bases, and 3 bases had no gene match. The CDR3: CSVVGTSGRGSYEQYF. The CDR3 DNA reads TGCAGCGTTGTGGGGACTAGCGGGAGGGGCTCCTACGAGCAGTACTTC.

The count of this clone is one. The rearrangement links TRBV10-3 to TRBJ2-5, with a weak D call TRBD1 (5 bases). Germline CDR1 ENHRY, CDR2 SYGVKD. Trimming removed 0 bases at V and 3 bases at J, with 11 bases between. CDR3 length equals 15 residues. The CDR3 region is CAISESNRREETQYF. In nucleotides, the CDR3 is TGTGCCATCAGTGAGTCGAACAGGCGTGAAGAGACCCAGTACTTC.